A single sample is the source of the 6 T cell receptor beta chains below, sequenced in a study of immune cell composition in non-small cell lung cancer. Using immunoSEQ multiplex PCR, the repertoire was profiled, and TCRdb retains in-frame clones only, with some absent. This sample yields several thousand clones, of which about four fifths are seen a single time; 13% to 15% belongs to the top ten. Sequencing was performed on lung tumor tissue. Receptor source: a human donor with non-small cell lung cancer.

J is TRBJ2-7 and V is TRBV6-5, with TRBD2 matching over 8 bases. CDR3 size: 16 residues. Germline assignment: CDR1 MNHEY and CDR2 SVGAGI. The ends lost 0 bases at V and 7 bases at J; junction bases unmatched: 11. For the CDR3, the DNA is TGTGCCAGCAGTTACTCGATGCTGAGCGGGGGATTTGAGCAGTACTTC. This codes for CASSYSMLSGGFEQYF.

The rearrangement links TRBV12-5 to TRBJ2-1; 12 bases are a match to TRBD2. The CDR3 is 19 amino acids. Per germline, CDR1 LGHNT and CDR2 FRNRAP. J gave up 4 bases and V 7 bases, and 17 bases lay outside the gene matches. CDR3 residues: CASAHPEGMTSGSYNEQFF. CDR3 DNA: TGTGCTAGTGCCCATCCGGAGGGGATGACTAGCGGGAGTTACAATGAGCAGTTCTTC. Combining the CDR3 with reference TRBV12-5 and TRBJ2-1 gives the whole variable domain DARVTQTPRHKVTEMGQEVTMRCQPILGHNTVFWYRQTMMQGLELLAYFRNRAPLDDSGMPKDRFSAEMPDATLATLKIQPSEPRDSAVYFCASAHPEGMTSGSYNEQFFGPGTRLTVL.

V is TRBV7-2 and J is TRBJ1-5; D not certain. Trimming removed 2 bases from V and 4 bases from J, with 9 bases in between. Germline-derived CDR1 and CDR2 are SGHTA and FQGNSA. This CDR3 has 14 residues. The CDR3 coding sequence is TGTGCCAGCAGCTTAACGGCTAGGAATCAGCCCCAGCATTTT. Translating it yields CASSLTARNQPQHF.

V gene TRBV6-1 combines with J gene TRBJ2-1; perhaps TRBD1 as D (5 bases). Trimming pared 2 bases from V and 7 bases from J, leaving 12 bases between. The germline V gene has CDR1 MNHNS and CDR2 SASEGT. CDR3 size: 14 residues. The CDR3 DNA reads TGTGCCAGCAGTGAAATAGGGGTGGCTAATGAGCAGTTCTTC. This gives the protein CASSEIGVANEQFF.

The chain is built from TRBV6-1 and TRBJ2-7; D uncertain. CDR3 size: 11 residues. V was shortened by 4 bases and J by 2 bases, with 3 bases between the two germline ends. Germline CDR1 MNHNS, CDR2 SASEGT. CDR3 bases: TGTGCCAGCAGTGCCACCTACGAGCAGTACTTC. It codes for CASSATYEQYF.

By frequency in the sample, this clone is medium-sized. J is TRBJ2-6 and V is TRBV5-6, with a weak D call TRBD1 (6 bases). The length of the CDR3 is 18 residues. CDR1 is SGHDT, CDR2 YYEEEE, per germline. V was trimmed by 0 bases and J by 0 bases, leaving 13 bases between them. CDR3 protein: CASSLGGRGFSGANVLTF. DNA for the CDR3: TGTGCCAGCAGCTTGGGCGGCAGGGGATTCTCTGGGGCCAACGTCCTGACTTTC.